Below, one T cell receptor beta chain is given with its context. Sequence at one end of the junction differs from germline and may be a read error. Using RNA template, CDR3s of TCR alpha and beta were amplified with iRepertoire arm-PCR. TCRdb reanalysed the multiplex PCR reads using MiXCR and keeps one entry per CDR3 protein. The profile covers around 43,000 distinct CDR3 sequences, with 20% to 25% appearing a single time and more than 5.5% taken by the ten largest. These data belong to a study of glioma-infiltrating T cells. Per germline, CDR1 ENHRY and CDR2 SYGVKD. The CDR3 extends over 13 amino acids.

The source of this sequence is a human donor with low-grade glioma or glioblastoma, undergoing nonglioma brain surgery, or in good health (not recorded which). Source material: glioma tissue, nonneoplastic brain tissue, or PBMCs (not recorded which). V usage is TRBV10-3 and J usage is TRBJ2-7; no definite D call. CDR3 region: CAISTGFTYEHYF. Here the CDR3 DNA reads TGTGCCATCTCGACGGGTTTCACATACGAGCATTACTTC.